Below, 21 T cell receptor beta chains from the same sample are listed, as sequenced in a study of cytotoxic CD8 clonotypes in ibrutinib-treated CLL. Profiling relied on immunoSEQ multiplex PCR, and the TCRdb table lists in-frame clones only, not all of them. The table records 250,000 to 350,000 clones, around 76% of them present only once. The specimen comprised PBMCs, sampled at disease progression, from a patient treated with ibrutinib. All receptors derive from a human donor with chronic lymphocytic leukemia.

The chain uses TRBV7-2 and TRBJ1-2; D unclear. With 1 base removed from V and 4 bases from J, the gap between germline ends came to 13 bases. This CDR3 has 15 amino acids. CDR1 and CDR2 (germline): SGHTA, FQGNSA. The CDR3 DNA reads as TGTGCCAGCAGCTTAGACGCCGTAAAGGGCTATGGCTACACCTTC. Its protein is CASSLDAVKGYGYTF.

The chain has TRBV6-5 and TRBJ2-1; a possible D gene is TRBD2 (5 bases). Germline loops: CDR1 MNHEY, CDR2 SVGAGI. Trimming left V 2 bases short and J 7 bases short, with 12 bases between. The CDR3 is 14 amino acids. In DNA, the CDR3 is TGTGCCAGCAGTTACCTGTTTCGAGGGAATGAGCAGTTCTTC. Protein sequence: CASSYLFRGNEQFF.

CDR3 DNA: TGCGCCAGCAGCTTGGCGGGGGGGCTCACGCAGCAGTACTTC. Translating gives CASSLAGGLTQQYF. The genes are TRBV5-1 and TRBJ2-7, with 8 bases that match TRBD2. After removal of 0 bases from V and 8 bases from J, the junction contained 7 bases not matched to a gene. This CDR3 comprises 14 residues. Per germline, CDR1 SGHRS and CDR2 YFSETQ.

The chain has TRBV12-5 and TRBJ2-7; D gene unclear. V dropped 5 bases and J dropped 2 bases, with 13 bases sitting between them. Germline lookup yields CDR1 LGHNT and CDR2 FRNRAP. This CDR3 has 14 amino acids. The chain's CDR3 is CASGPEWQTYEQYF. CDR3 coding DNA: TGTGCTAGTGGTCCCGAGTGGCAGACCTACGAGCAGTACTTC.

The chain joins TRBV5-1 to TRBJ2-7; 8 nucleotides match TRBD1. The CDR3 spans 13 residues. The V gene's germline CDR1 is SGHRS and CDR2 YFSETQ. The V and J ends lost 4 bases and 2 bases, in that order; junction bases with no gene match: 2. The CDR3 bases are TGCGCCAGCAGCCCGACAGGGGCCTACGAGCAGTACTTC. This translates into CASSPTGAYEQYF.

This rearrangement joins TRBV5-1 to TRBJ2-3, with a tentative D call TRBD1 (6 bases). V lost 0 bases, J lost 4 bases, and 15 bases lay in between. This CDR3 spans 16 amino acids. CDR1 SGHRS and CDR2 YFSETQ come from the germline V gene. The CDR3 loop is CASSLAGAGVADTQYF. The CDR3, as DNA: TGCGCCAGCAGCTTGGCCGGGGCAGGGGTTGCAGATACGCAGTATTTT.

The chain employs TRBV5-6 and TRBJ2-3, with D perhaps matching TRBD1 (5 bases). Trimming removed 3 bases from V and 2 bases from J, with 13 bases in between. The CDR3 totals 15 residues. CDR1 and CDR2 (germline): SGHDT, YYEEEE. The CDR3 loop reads CASSSKTATTDTQYF. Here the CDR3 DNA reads TGTGCCAGCAGCTCTAAGACAGCGACCACAGATACGCAGTATTTT. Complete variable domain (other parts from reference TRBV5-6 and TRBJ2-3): DAGVTQSPTHLIKTRGQQVTLRCSPKSGHDTVSWYQQALGQGPQFIFQYYEEEERQRGNFPDRFSGHQFPNYSSELNVNALLLGDSALYLCASSSKTATTDTQYFGPGTRLTVL.

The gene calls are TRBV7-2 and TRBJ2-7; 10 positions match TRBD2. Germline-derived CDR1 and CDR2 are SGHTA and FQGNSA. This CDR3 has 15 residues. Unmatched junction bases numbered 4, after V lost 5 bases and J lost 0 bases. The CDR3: CASSLSGGHSYEQYF. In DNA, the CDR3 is TGTGCCAGCAGCCTTAGCGGGGGGCACTCCTACGAGCAGTACTTC.

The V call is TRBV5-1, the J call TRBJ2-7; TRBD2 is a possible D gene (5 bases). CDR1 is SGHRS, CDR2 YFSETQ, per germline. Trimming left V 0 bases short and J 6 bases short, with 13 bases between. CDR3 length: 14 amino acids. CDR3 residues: CASSLAYDYREQYF. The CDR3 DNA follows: TGCGCCAGCAGCTTGGCGTACGACTATCGCGAGCAGTACTTC.

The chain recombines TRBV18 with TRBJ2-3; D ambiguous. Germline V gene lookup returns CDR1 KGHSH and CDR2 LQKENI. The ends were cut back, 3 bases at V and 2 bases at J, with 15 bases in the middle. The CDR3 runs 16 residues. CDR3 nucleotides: TGTGCCAGCTCACCGGCCCTCCGAGGTTACACAGATACGCAGTATTTT. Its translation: CASSPALRGYTDTQYF. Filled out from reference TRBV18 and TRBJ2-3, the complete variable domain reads NAGVMQNPRHLVRRRGQEARLRCSPMKGHSHVYWYRQLPEEGLKFMVYLQKENIIDESGMPKERFSAEFPKEGPSILRIQQVVRGDSAAYFCASSPALRGYTDTQYFGPGTRLTVL.

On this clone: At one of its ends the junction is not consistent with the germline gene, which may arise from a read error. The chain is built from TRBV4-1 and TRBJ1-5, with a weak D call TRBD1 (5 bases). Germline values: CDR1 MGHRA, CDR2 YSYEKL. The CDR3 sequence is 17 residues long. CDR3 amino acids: CASRQGWGGYSNQPQHF. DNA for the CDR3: TGCGCCAGCAGACAAGGGTGGGGGGGATATAGCAATCAGCCCCAGCATTTT.

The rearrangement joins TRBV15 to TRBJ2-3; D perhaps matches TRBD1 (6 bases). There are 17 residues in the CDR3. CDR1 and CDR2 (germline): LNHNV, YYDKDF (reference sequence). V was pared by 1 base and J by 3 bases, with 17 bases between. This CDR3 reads CATSRAYGTRRTDTQYF. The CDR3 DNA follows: TGTGCCACCAGCAGAGCCTACGGGACACGACGGACAGATACGCAGTATTTT.

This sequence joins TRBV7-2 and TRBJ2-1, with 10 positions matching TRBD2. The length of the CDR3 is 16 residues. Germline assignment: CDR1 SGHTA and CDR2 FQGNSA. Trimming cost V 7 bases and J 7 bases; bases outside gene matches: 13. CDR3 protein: CASTRVGLAAGNEQFF. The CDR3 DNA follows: TGTGCCAGCACCCGAGTAGGACTAGCGGCGGGGAATGAGCAGTTCTTC.

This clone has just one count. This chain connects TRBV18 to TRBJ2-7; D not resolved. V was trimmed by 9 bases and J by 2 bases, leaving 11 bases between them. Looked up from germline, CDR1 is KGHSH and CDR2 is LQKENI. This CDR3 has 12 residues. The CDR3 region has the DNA TGTGCCAGTGCTTGGCAGACCTACGAGCAGTACTTC. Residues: CASAWQTYEQYF.

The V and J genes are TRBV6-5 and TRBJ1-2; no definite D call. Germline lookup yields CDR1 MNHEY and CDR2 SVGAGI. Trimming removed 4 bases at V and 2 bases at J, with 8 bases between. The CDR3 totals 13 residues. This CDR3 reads CASSLNRNYGYTF. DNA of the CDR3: TGTGCCAGCAGTTTAAATAGGAACTATGGCTACACCTTC.

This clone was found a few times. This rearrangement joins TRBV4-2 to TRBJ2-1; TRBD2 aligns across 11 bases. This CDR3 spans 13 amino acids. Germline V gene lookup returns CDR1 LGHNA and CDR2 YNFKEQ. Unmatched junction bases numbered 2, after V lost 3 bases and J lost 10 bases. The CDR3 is CASSQGLADEQFF. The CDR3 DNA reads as TGTGCCAGCAGCCAGGGACTAGCGGACGAGCAGTTCTTC.

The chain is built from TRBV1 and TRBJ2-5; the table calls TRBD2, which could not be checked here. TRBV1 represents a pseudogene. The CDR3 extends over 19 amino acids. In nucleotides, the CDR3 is TGCACCAGCAGCCAGGATAAGACTAGCGGGGGGGCATGCCAAGAGACCCAGTACTTC. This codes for CTSSQDKTSGGACQETQYF.

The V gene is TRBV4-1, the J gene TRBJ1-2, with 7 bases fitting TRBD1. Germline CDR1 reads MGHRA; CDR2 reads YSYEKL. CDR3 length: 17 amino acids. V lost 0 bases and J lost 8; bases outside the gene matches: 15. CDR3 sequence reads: CASSQEEGIGGAQGYTF. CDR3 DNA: TGCGCCAGCAGCCAAGAGGAGGGTATAGGGGGCGCGCAGGGCTACACCTTC.

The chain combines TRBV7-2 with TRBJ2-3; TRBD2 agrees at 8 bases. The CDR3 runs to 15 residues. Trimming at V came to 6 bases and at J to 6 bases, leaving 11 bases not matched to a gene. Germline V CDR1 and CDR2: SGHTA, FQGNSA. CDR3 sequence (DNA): TGTGCCAGCAGACTGGGACTAGGGGGGGAGGATACGCAGTATTTT. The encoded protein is CASRLGLGGEDTQYF.

CDR3 DNA: TGTGCCAGCAGTTCTAGCGGGGCTAGCACAGATACGCAGTATTTT. Amino acids: CASSSSGASTDTQYF. The chain is built from TRBV25-1 and TRBJ2-3; the match to TRBD2 covers 9 bases. Germline V gene sequence: CDR1 MGHDK, CDR2 SYGVNS. V lost 5 bases to trimming and J lost 0 bases; unmatched junction nucleotides: 3. The CDR3 consists of 15 residues.

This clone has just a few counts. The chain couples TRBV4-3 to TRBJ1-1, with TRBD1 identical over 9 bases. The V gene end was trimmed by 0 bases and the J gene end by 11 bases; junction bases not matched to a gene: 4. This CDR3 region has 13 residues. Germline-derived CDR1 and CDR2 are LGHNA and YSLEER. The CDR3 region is CASSQDGTGQAFF. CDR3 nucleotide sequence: TGCGCCAGCAGCCAAGACGGGACAGGGCAGGCTTTCTTT.